The sequence of this T cell receptor (beta chain) was determined in a study of cytomegalovirus exposure and HLA in healthy donors. Per germline, CDR1 LNHNV and CDR2 YYDKDF (reference sequence). J lost 0 bases, V lost 5 bases, and 5 bases had no gene match. The CDR3 sequence is 15 residues long. Vbeta (60) and Jbeta (13) primers were used in the PCR. The protocol was immunoSEQ multiplex PCR, while the TCRdb copy is restricted to in-frame clones and leaves out a portion. This table holds roughly 130,000 clones, around 80% found once. Material for sequencing was PBMCs. The chain couples TRBV15 to TRBJ2-5; TRBD1 matches 8 bases. The TCR sequence derives from a woman in her 40s in good health and CMV-seronegative. The CDR3 here is CATSQGQVNQETQYF. CDR3 in DNA: TGTGCCACCAGCCAGGGACAGGTGAACCAAGAGACCCAGTACTTC. Combining the CDR3 with reference TRBV15 and TRBJ2-5 gives the whole variable domain DAMVIQNPRYQVTQFGKPVTLSCSQTLNHNVMYWYQQKSSQAPKLLFHYYDKDFNNEADTPDNFQSRRPNTSFCFLDIRSPGLGDTAMYLCATSQGQVNQETQYFGPGTRLLVL.